The clone carrying this T cell receptor beta chain was seen at least ten times. TCRdb ran MiXCR on the 5' RACE reads and lists one entry per CDR3 protein. The top ten hold approximately 8.7% of the sample, which has 40,000 to 45,000 distinct CDR3 sequences, 11% seen once. The data were taken from a study of early T cells in non-severe SARS-CoV-2 infection. The germline CDR1 and CDR2 sequences are MNHEY and SVGAGI. The CDR3 runs to 16 residues. J was trimmed by 6 bases and V by 7 bases; bases with no gene match: 15. The material sequenced was whole blood. The rearrangement uses TRBV6-5 and TRBJ2-7, with 10 bases lining up with TRBD2. This sequence originates from an adult who was a healthcare worker with PCR-confirmed SARS-CoV-2 infection or an uninfected control (not recorded which). CDR3 in DNA: TGTGCCAGCACCGATCCACGGCTAGCGGGGGTCGGCGAGCAGTACTTC. It is translated as CASTDPRLAGVGEQYF.